The 13 T cell receptor beta chains below all came from one sample that was sequenced in a study of T cells after yellow fever vaccination. TCRdb fed the 5' RACE reads into MiXCR, producing one record per CDR3 protein. The sample comprises more than 300,000 distinct CDR3 sequences, about 10% of which are singletons, and approximately 3.3% rests with the top ten. Here the sequenced sample was CD4+ T cells sorted from PBMCs, taken 45 days after the yellow fever booster vaccination. Receptors originate from a young man who received the YFV17D yellow fever vaccine.

This chain joins TRBV12-3 or TRBV12-4 and TRBJ2-5, with D maybe TRBD2 (5 bases). The germline V and J ends were trimmed by 5 bases and 5 bases, with 18 bases remaining between them. This CDR3 is built from 15 residues. CDR3 sequence: CASSDQDLRSETQYF. For the CDR3, the DNA is TGTGCCAGCAGTGACCAGGACTTACGATCGGAGACCCAGTACTTC.

This clonotype was picked up a small number of times. The V call is TRBV20-1, the J call TRBJ2-1; either TRBD1 or TRBD2 may fit D (5 bases each). V was trimmed by 6 bases and J by 7 bases, leaving 19 bases between them. CDR1 is DFQATT, CDR2 SNEGSKA, per germline (reference sequence). The CDR3 is made up of 14 amino acids. In nucleotides, the CDR3 is TGCAGTGCCAGGCGAGGGGTTATAGGGAATGAGCAGTTCTTC. This sequence encodes CSARRGVIGNEQFF.

This clonotype was counted only a few times. Here the CDR3 reads CATGPLIETQYF. The CDR3 DNA sequence: TGTGCCACCGGACCCCTAATCGAGACCCAGTACTTC. The chain recombines TRBV7-9 with TRBJ2-5; D gene ambiguous. Per the germline V gene, CDR1 is SEHNR and CDR2 is FQNEAQ (reference sequence). The CDR3 totals 12 residues. V was shortened by 10 bases and J by 5 bases, with 14 bases between the two germline ends.

This clonotype was recorded a few times. V gene TRBV6-5 combines with J gene TRBJ1-4; D is undetermined. V lost 2 bases to trimming and J lost 8 bases, with 3 bases between them. The CDR3 spans 11 residues. Per germline, CDR1 MNHEY and CDR2 SVGAGI. CDR3 loop: CASSYGEKLFF. The CDR3 nucleotides read TGTGCCAGCAGTTACGGGGAAAAACTGTTTTTT.

This rearrangement joins TRBV6-2 or TRBV6-3 to TRBJ2-7; TRBD2 is a possible D gene (5 bases). The CDR3 is made up of 16 amino acids. Trimming removed 2 bases from V and 2 bases from J, with 16 bases in between. Germline loops: CDR1 MNHEY, CDR2 SVGEGT. CDR3 coding DNA: TGTGCCAGCAGTTACGATTTGCGGACTCCTACCTACGAGCAGTACGTC. It specifies CASSYDLRTPTYEQYV.

This sequence joins TRBV28 and TRBJ1-2, with 9 bases identical to TRBD1. Germline loops: CDR1 MDHEN, CDR2 SYDVKM. The CDR3 is 14 amino acids. V was clipped by 1 base and J by 8 bases; unmatched bases: 5. In DNA, the CDR3 is TGTGCCAGCAGTTTATCCGGGACAGGGTACGGCTACACCTTC. Translation gives CASSLSGTGYGYTF.

The gene calls are TRBV5-4 and TRBJ2-6, with 7 bases matching TRBD1. The V gene's germline CDR1 is SGHNT and CDR2 YYREEE (reference sequence). After removal of 5 bases from V and 4 bases from J, the junction contained 6 bases not matched to a gene. The CDR3 extends over 15 amino acids. This CDR3 is CASRQGIAGANVLTF. The CDR3 DNA is TGTGCCAGCAGACAGGGGATAGCGGGGGCCAACGTCCTGACTTTC.

This clonotype was seen a few times. The chain recombines TRBV5-6 with TRBJ2-7; 13 nucleotides align to TRBD2. The CDR3 length is 19 residues. Germline values: CDR1 SGHDT, CDR2 YYEEEE. The V and J ends lost 0 bases and 4 bases, in that order; junction bases with no gene match: 13. The CDR3 protein is CASSLGEGGLAGVSYEQYV. DNA for the CDR3: TGTGCCAGCAGCTTGGGGGAGGGTGGACTAGCGGGGGTCTCGTACGAGCAGTACGTC.

V gene TRBV7-2 combines with J gene TRBJ1-3, with D possibly TRBD1 on 6 matching bases. The CDR3 is 17 amino acids. Deletions cut 5 bases from V and 1 base from J, with 18 bases between. Germline V lookup: CDR1 SGHTA, CDR2 FQGNSA. The CDR3 reads CASSPNRVLFSGNTIYF. CDR3 nucleotides: TGTGCCAGCAGCCCAAACAGGGTACTATTTTCTGGAAACACCATATATTTT.

This chain links TRBV5-4 with TRBJ1-6, with 9 positions matching TRBD1. The V gene end was trimmed by 3 bases and the J gene end by 5 bases; junction bases not matched to a gene: 0. In germline, CDR1 is SGHNT, CDR2 YYREEE (reference sequence). CDR3 length: 14 residues. Here the CDR3 DNA reads TGTGCCAGCAGCTGGGACAGGGATAATTCACCCCTCCACTTT. This sequence encodes CASSWDRDNSPLHF.

Written as DNA, the CDR3 is TGTGCCAGCAGCAGGGGCCGTGGCGGGCAGTTCTTC. It codes for CASSRGRGGQFF. This sequence joins TRBV9 and TRBJ2-1, with D perhaps TRBD1 (5 bases). Trimming removed 4 bases from V and 12 bases from J, with 14 bases in between. CDR1 SGDLS and CDR2 YYNGEE come from the germline V gene. CDR3 length equals 12 residues.

This clonotype was observed a few times. The chain carries TRBV7-9 and TRBJ2-2, with D possibly matching TRBD1 (6 bases). Per germline, CDR1 SEHNR and CDR2 FQNEAQ (reference sequence). This CDR3 spans 15 amino acids. The germline V and J ends were trimmed by 5 bases and 4 bases, with 14 bases remaining between them. For the CDR3, the DNA is TGTGCCAGCAGCCCCGAGACAGGCCTCACCGGGGAGCTGTTTTTT. It translates to CASSPETGLTGELFF.

V gene TRBV7-2 combines with J gene TRBJ1-2; D call uncertain. The length of the CDR3 is 16 residues. V was clipped by 5 bases and J by 2 bases, with 18 bases between them. CDR1 and CDR2 from the germline V gene are SGHTA and FQGNSA. The CDR3 coding sequence is TGTGCCAGCAGCCCGACCATCGGAGAACCGAACTATGGCTACACCTTC. Its translation: CASSPTIGEPNYGYTF.